This T cell receptor beta chain originates from a study of Ad26.COV2.S vaccination and SARS-CoV-2 variants. Looking at the study overall: The donor belonged to the COV1001 Ad26.COV2.S trial arm. Ad26.COV2.S, an intramuscular injection, was given once or twice 56 days apart. Study results and limitations: From the TCR breadth and depth analyses, total T cell responses may have been underestimated. Vaccinees and placebo recipients showed similar non-spike TCR breadth.

Remarks on this clone: Its target is not known. A junction boundary mismatches the germline segment, possibly from a read error.

Germline V CDR1 and CDR2: KGHSH, LQKENI. The CDR3 runs 18 residues. Treatment reported: some 19 received Ad26.COV2.S at low or high dose, single or two shots; 5 received placebo; per-sample allocation not given. Sampling was done on day 63 after the first vaccine or placebo injection. Clones were sequenced by immunoSEQ multiplex PCR, and TCRdb holds only the in-frame ones, with some missing. Seen here are 200,000 to 300,000 clones, roughly 89% observed once, and the top ten hold nearly 3%. Sequencing used peripheral blood, obtained in a trial of Ad26.COV2.S vaccine versus placebo. This clonotype originated in a person between 18 and 60 years old who received the Ad26.COV2.S COVID-19 vaccine or a placebo. V and J are TRBV18 and TRBJ2-1; 12 bases agree with TRBD2. CDR3: CASSPPGLAGLSYNGQFF. The DNA for the CDR3 is TGTGCCAGCTCACCACCGGGACTAGCGGGTCTATCCTACAATGGGCAGTTCTTC.